The rows below give T cell receptor beta chains drawn from one sample of a study of cytomegalovirus exposure and HLA in healthy donors. Profiling relied on immunoSEQ multiplex PCR, and the TCRdb table lists in-frame clones only, not all of them. The repertoire includes 120,000 to 150,000 clones, 79% of them detected once, and around 1% sits in the top ten. Sequencing was carried out using PBMCs. Receptors originate from a man younger than 30 in good health and CMV-seronegative. Both conserved end residues are part of each CDR3. D genes are given only for firm matches. Size values are once, few and many counts, or a class for expanded clones, and some rows have none.

d_call j_call v_call clone_size cdr3_aa cdr3_nt
TRBD1 TRBJ1-2 TRBV7-2 NA CASSGQGGGYTF TGTGCCAGCAGCGGACAGGGCGGGGGCTACACCTTC
TRBD1 TRBJ1-2 TRBV2 few CASGQGAFDGYTF TGTGCCAGCGGACAGGGGGCGTTTGATGGCTACACCTTC
TRBD1 TRBJ2-7 TRBV4-3 few CASSQDSGQGYEQYF TGCGCCAGCAGCCAAGATTCGGGACAGGGTTACGAGCAGTACTTC
NA TRBJ2-7 TRBV6-1 few CASRSLRRLGEQYF TGTGCCAGCAGGTCACTCCGTAGACTCGGCGAGCAGTACTTC
NA TRBJ1-3 TRBV4-2 NA CASSREGKAGNTIYF TGTGCCAGCAGCCGGGAGGGGAAGGCTGGAAACACCATATATTTT
NA TRBJ1-1 TRBV5-1 NA CASSPRGAGDTEAFF TGCGCCAGCAGCCCGCGGGGGGCGGGGGACACTGAAGCTTTCTTT
TRBD2 TRBJ2-1 TRBV25-1 NA CASSDGTSGRNEQFF TGTGCCAGCAGTGATGGGACTAGCGGGCGTAATGAGCAGTTCTTC
NA TRBJ2-7 TRBV5-1 NA CASSVGQPYEQYF TGCGCCAGCAGCGTGGGACAACCCTACGAGCAGTACTTC
TRBD1 TRBJ1-2 TRBV6-1 NA CASRIDRVVGGYTF TGTGCCAGCAGAATCGACAGGGTGGTAGGTGGCTACACCTTC
NA TRBJ1-4 TRBV9 NA CASGKGVVANEKLFF TGTGCCAGCGGGAAAGGGGTAGTGGCTAATGAAAAACTGTTTTTT
TRBD1 TRBJ2-5 TRBV7-9 NA CASSSQGGVRETQYF TGTGCCAGCAGCTCACAGGGGGGAGTGCGAGAGACCCAGTACTTC
NA TRBJ1-6 TRBV27 NA CASSKRGGSYNSPLHF TGTGCCAGCAGTAAGAGGGGGGGGTCCTATAATTCACCCCTCCACTTT
TRBD1 TRBJ1-2 TRBV30 NA CAWSSGTGDGYTF TGTGCCTGGAGTTCCGGGACAGGGGATGGCTACACCTTC
TRBD1 TRBJ2-7 TRBV5-1 few CASSFGTGSYEQYF TGCGCCAGCAGCTTTGGGACAGGCTCCTACGAGCAGTACTTC
NA TRBJ2-7 TRBV6-5 NA CASSYRDTDYEQYF TGTGCCAGCAGTTATCGGGACACGGACTACGAGCAGTACTTC
NA TRBJ2-3 TRBV6-1 NA CASSGEPGLYTDTQYF TGTGCCAGCAGTGGCGAACCGGGACTGTACACAGATACGCAGTATTTT
NA TRBJ1-2 TRBV5-5 NA CASSLQVDYGYTF TGTGCCAGCAGCTTGCAGGTCGACTATGGCTACACCTTC
NA TRBJ1-5 TRBV19 NA CASSISGMSGNQPQHF TGTGCCAGTAGTATCTCGGGGATGTCTGGCAATCAGCCCCAGCATTTT
NA TRBJ2-1 TRBV6-5 NA CASTGGVIYNEQFF TGTGCCAGCACCGGAGGGGTTATCTACAATGAGCAGTTCTTC
TRBD2 TRBJ2-1 TRBV4-2 NA CASSSTSGGASYNEQFF TGTGCCAGCAGCTCAACTAGCGGGGGGGCCTCCTACAATGAGCAGTTCTTC
NA TRBJ1-1 TRBV5-6 NA CASSFKSVNTEAFF TGTGCCAGCAGCTTTAAAAGCGTAAACACTGAAGCTTTCTTT
NA TRBJ1-1 TRBV27 few CASSQTRTTVNTEAFF TGTGCCAGCAGTCAAACCCGAACGACAGTAAACACTGAAGCTTTCTTT
NA TRBJ2-2 TRBV27 NA CASRLGGGGAGELFF TGTGCCAGCAGGTTAGGAGGAGGTGGAGCCGGGGAGCTGTTTTTT